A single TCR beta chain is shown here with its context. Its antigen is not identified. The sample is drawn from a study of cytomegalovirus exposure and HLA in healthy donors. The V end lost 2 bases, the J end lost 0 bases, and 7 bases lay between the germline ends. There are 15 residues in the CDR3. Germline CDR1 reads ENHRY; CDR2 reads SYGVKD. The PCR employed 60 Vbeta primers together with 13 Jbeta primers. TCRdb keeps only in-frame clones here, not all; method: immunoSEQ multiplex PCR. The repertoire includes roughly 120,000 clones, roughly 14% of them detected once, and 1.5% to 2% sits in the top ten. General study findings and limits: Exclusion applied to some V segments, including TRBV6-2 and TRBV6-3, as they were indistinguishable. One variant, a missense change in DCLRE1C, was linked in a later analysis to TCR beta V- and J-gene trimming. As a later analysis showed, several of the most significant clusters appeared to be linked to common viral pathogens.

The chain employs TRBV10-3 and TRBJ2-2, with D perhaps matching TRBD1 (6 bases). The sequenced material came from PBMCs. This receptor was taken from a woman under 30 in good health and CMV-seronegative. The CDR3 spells CAISEGGTNTGELFF. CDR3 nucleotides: TGTGCCATCAGTGAGGGGGGCACGAACACCGGGGAGCTGTTTTTT.